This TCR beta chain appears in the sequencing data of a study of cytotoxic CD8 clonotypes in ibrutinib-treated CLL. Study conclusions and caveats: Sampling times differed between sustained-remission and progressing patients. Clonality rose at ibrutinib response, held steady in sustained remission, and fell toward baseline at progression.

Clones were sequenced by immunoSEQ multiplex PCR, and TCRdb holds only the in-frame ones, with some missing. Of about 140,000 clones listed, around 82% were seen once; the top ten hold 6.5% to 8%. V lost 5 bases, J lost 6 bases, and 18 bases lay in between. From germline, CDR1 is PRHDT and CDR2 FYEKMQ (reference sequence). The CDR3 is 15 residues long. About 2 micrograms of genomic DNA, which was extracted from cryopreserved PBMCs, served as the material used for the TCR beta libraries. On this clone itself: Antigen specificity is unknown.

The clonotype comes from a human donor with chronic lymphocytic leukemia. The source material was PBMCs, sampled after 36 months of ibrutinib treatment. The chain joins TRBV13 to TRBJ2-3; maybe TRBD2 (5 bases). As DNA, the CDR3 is TGTGCCAGCAGCCCAAGAGGGATCAAGTGGGATACGCAGTATTTT. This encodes CASSPRGIKWDTQYF.